This paragraph reports one T cell receptor beta chain. Its cognate antigen is unknown. Unmatched junction bases numbered 8, after V lost 1 base and J lost 10 bases. CDR1 and CDR2 (germline): SGHRS, YFSETQ. CDR3 length equals 14 residues. The data stem from a study of blood T cells in healthy people across ages. The authors ran a second PCR of 7 to 11 cycles using a sample-barcoded 5' primer and a J-beta primer mix. TCRdb processed the 5' RACE reads anew with MiXCR; each CDR3 protein has one entry. Here the sample spans 550,000 to 600,000 distinct CDR3 sequences, about 45% being singletons. Findings and caveats of the study: With age, beta diversity per million T cells declined roughly linearly, significantly by about 37.

V and J are TRBV5-1 and TRBJ1-2; 9 positions match TRBD1. The sample comprised blood. The receptor was isolated from a man at least 80 years old in good health. The CDR3 loop reads CASSLSDRGRTYTF. CDR3 sequence (DNA): TGCGCCAGCAGCTTGTCGGACAGGGGTCGCACCTACACCTTC.